Listed here are 26 T cell receptor beta chains from one sample, sequenced in a study of CD8+CD57+ T cells in acquired aplastic anemia (dated by TCRdb to the late 2010s). The sequencing machine was an Illumina HiSeq 2000. TCR beta VDJ combination and CDR3 sequence profiling used genomic DNA as the template. The public sequencing data were trimmed at Q25 with fastp and processed into clonotypes with MiXCR by TCRdb, which kept only in-frame beta chains. Rows with one shared CDR3 protein collapse into an entry with the most common genes and DNA. Recorded for this sample are around 150,000 distinct CDR3 sequences; around two fifths of them occurred a single time. The top ten constitute roughly 8.9% of the sample. The sequenced material came from sorted CD4+, CD8+, or CD8+CD57+ T cells (not recorded which) from PBMCs. These receptors came from a human donor in good health, serving as a control.

This clonotype has at least ten counts. The genes are TRBV6-2 or TRBV6-3 and TRBJ1-2; a possible D gene is TRBD1 (6 bases). V shed 11 bases and J shed 8 bases, with 18 bases lying between them. The CDR3 consists of 12 residues. Looked up from germline, CDR1 is MNHEY and CDR2 is SVGEGT. The CDR3 DNA is TGTGCCGGCGGGACACAACACCAAGGCTACACCTTC. This translates into CAGGTQHQGYTF.

This clonotype was detected many times. This rearrangement joins TRBV20-1 to TRBJ1-6; 9 nucleotides align to TRBD1. Germline CDR1 and CDR2: DFQATT and SNEGSKA (reference sequence). This CDR3 spans 16 amino acids. With 1 base clipped from V and 5 bases from J, the junction kept 6 bases outside the gene matches. The CDR3 here is CSARVLGDRDNSPLHF. In DNA, the CDR3 is TGCAGTGCTAGAGTTTTGGGGGACAGGGATAATTCACCCCTCCACTTT.

The chain links TRBV9 to TRBJ1-2; D is ambiguous. This CDR3 is built from 14 residues. V lost 0 bases and J lost 3, with 9 bases in between. Germline values: CDR1 SGDLS, CDR2 YYNGEE. The CDR3 is CASSVAPRDYGYTF. CDR3 in DNA: TGTGCCAGCAGCGTAGCTCCGAGGGACTATGGCTACACCTTC.

In its sample, this clonotype was seen many times. The chain employs TRBV20-1 and TRBJ1-5; 7 bases match TRBD1. CDR3 size: 13 residues. Germline V gene data show CDR1 as DFQATT and CDR2 as SNEGSKA (reference sequence). V shed 3 bases, J shed 4 bases, and the junction held 3 bases outside the gene matches. The CDR3 spells CSAREGANQPQHF. CDR3 coding DNA: TGCAGTGCTAGGGAGGGGGCAAATCAGCCCCAGCATTTT.

This clonotype was seen repeatedly, ten times or more. This chain connects TRBV5-1 to TRBJ2-1; the D gene could be TRBD1 or TRBD2 (5 bases each). V was clipped by 0 bases and J by 3 bases, with 13 bases between them. The CDR3 consists of 16 residues. In germline, CDR1 is SGHRS, CDR2 YFSETQ. The CDR3 protein is CASSLGGGPGYNEQFF. The CDR3, as DNA: TGCGCCAGCAGCTTGGGTGGGGGACCCGGCTACAATGAGCAGTTCTTC.

The chain employs TRBV2 and TRBJ2-1; no clear D gene. Germline V gene sequence: CDR1 SNHLY, CDR2 FYNNEI. The CDR3 length is 15 residues. V was cut by 7 bases and J by 6 bases, with 19 bases left in between. The CDR3, as DNA: TGTGCCAGCACTGGCCTTGACGGCCCGGGCAATGAGCAGTTCTTC. This sequence encodes CASTGLDGPGNEQFF.

This chain uses TRBV10-2 with TRBJ2-7, with unresolved D. This CDR3 has 14 residues. V lost 2 bases and J lost 5, with 13 bases in between. Germline CDR1 and CDR2: WSHSY and SAAADI. The CDR3 is CASSEDAEGNEQYF. The CDR3 bases are TGCGCCAGCAGTGAGGACGCAGAAGGAAACGAGCAGTACTTC.

This clonotype was seen ten or more times. This chain joins TRBV2 and TRBJ1-1; TRBD1 is a possible D gene (5 bases). Germline CDR1 reads SNHLY; CDR2 reads FYNNEI. The CDR3 spans 14 residues. V lost 8 bases and J 0 bases, leaving 13 bases between the germline ends. CDR3 loop: CASQAGGVNTEAFF. The CDR3 DNA is TGTGCCAGCCAGGCGGGGGGTGTGAACACTGAAGCTTTCTTT.

V gene TRBV20-1 combines with J gene TRBJ1-6; D uncertain. This CDR3 contains 16 residues. Germline V gene data show CDR1 as DFQATT and CDR2 as SNEGSKA (reference sequence). Trimming pared 0 bases from V and 5 bases from J, leaving 14 bases between. The CDR3 protein is CSARDRRGSDNSPLHF. The CDR3 DNA sequence: TGCAGTGCTAGAGACCGAAGAGGAAGTGATAATTCACCCCTCCACTTT.

The V gene is TRBV19, the J gene TRBJ1-2; possible D gene TRBD1, 5 bases. Germline CDR1 LNHDA, CDR2 SQIVND (reference sequence). V lost 6 bases and J 7 bases, leaving 15 bases between the germline ends. This CDR3 contains 13 residues. In nucleotides, the CDR3 is TGTGCCAGTAGCCCTGGGGGGTCTCGTGGCTACACCTTC. Translation: CASSPGGSRGYTF.

This clonotype has only one observation. J is TRBJ1-1 and V is TRBV2; the D gene is possibly TRBD1 (6 bases). V was shortened by 3 bases and J by 3 bases, with 11 bases between the two germline ends. Germline V gives CDR1 SNHLY, CDR2 FYNNEI. The CDR3 contains 14 residues. CDR3 in amino acids: CASSDARGYTEAFF. The CDR3 nucleotides are TGTGCCAGCAGTGACGCCAGGGGATACACTGAAGCTTTCTTT.

This clonotype came up many times. DNA of the CDR3: TGTGCCACCAGCAGAGACACCACTGAAGCTTTCTTT. It codes for CATSRDTTEAFF. The chain is built from TRBV15 and TRBJ1-1; no clear D gene. This CDR3 has 12 amino acids. The V and J ends lost 0 bases and 4 bases respectively, with 3 bases between them. Germline V gives CDR1 LNHNV, CDR2 YYDKDF (reference sequence).

The chain uses TRBV19 and TRBJ1-5; D is perhaps TRBD1 (6 bases). CDR1 LNHDA and CDR2 SQIVND come from the germline V gene (reference sequence). The germline V and J ends were trimmed by 5 bases and 2 bases, with 10 bases remaining between them. This CDR3 contains 14 residues. The CDR3 here is CASSARGGNQPQHF. Written as DNA, the CDR3 is TGTGCCAGTAGTGCCAGGGGAGGCAATCAGCCCCAGCATTTT.

This clonotype was seen at least ten times. The chain carries TRBV7-9 and TRBJ1-2; D ambiguous. Trimming removed 5 bases from V and 7 bases from J, with 17 bases in between. The CDR3 totals 14 residues. Germline CDR1 and CDR2: SEHNR and FQNEAQ (reference sequence). The CDR3 loop reads CASSADSHRGGYTF. The DNA of the CDR3 is TGTGCCAGCAGCGCCGACTCTCATCGGGGTGGCTACACCTTC.

This clonotype was observed many times. The V and J genes are TRBV10-3 and TRBJ2-6; D remains unclear. V dropped 8 bases and J dropped 0 bases, with 11 bases sitting between them. Germline V lookup: CDR1 ENHRY, CDR2 SYGVKD. The CDR3 runs to 15 residues. The CDR3 protein is CAISEGYSGANVLTF. The CDR3 region has the DNA TGTGCCATCTCCGAAGGGTACTCTGGGGCCAACGTCCTGACTTTC.

The sample holds many counts of this clonotype. This chain connects TRBV6-6 to TRBJ1-4; D unresolved. V was pared by 2 bases and J by 2 bases, with 3 bases between. CDR3 length: 13 amino acids. The germline gives CDR1 MNHNY, CDR2 SVGAGI (reference sequence). CDR3: CASSYATNEKLFF. The CDR3 DNA follows: TGTGCCAGCAGTTACGCGACTAATGAAAAACTGTTTTTT.

This clonotype was counted ten times or more. CDR3 residues: CSANGYTF. The CDR3 bases are TGCAGTGCTAATGGCTACACCTTC. This chain links TRBV20-1 with TRBJ1-2; no firm D call. The germline gives CDR1 DFQATT, CDR2 SNEGSKA (reference sequence). The CDR3 loop spans 8 amino acids. Between the trimmed V and J ends, which lost 4 bases and 6 bases, there was a span of 0 bases.

The sample holds many counts of this clonotype. This rearrangement joins TRBV2 to TRBJ1-2; no definite D call. Germline CDR1 SNHLY, CDR2 FYNNEI. V was cut by 4 bases and J by 4 bases, with 16 bases left in between. The CDR3 is made up of 15 amino acids. CDR3 DNA sequence: TGTGCCAGCAGTGTCAAGGGCAGTTGGAGCTATGGCTACACCTTC. This codes for CASSVKGSWSYGYTF. The full variable domain, completed using reference TRBV2 and TRBJ1-2, is EPEVTQTPSHQVTQMGQEVILRCVPISNHLYFYWYRQILGQKVEFLVSFYNNEISEKSEIFDDQFSVERPDGSNFTLKIRSTKLEDSAMYFCASSVKGSWSYGYTFGSGTRLTVV.

In this sample, this clonotype turned up a few times. This chain connects TRBV30 to TRBJ1-3; D gene unclear. V gave up 1 base and J gave up 1 base, with 5 bases separating them. The CDR3 runs to 13 residues. CDR1 GTSNPN and CDR2 SVGIG come from the germline V gene (reference sequence). As DNA, the CDR3 is TGTGCCTGGAGTGGCCGGTCTGGAAACACCATATATTTT. Translation: CAWSGRSGNTIYF.

The chain is built from TRBV20-1 and TRBJ2-7; tentatively, D is TRBD2 (6 bases). Between the trimmed V and J ends, which lost 6 bases and 2 bases, there was a span of 14 bases. The germline V gene has CDR1 DFQATT and CDR2 SNEGSKA (reference sequence). The CDR3 contains 13 residues. CDR3 residues: CSAEGTYPYEQYF. DNA for the CDR3: TGCAGTGCAGAGGGGACTTACCCCTACGAGCAGTACTTC.

This clonotype occurred a few times. The CDR3 protein is CATSDGPDHEQFF. Written as DNA, the CDR3 is TGTGCCACCAGTGATGGACCGGACCATGAGCAGTTCTTC. The V call is TRBV24-1, the J call TRBJ2-1, with D hard to call. CDR3 size: 13 residues. V dropped 3 bases and J dropped 8 bases, with 10 bases sitting between them. Per the germline V gene, CDR1 is KGHDR and CDR2 is SFDVKD.

V usage is TRBV12-3 or TRBV12-4 and J usage is TRBJ2-7; no clear D gene. Trimming removed 6 bases at V and 7 bases at J, with 10 bases between. The CDR3 extends over 11 amino acids. In DNA, the CDR3 is TGTGCCAGCAGCCGTCAAATGGAGCAGTACTTC. It translates to CASSRQMEQYF.

V usage is TRBV12-3 or TRBV12-4 and J usage is TRBJ1-2, with D possibly being TRBD1 (6 bases). Trimming removed 5 bases at V and 8 bases at J, with 15 bases between. The CDR3 has 13 residues. CDR3 region: CASSLGSTGGYTF. CDR3 nucleotides: TGTGCCAGCAGTCTGGGCTCAACAGGGGGCTACACCTTC.

This clonotype was seen many times. The J gene is TRBJ2-5, the V gene TRBV20-1; no reliable D call. Germline values: CDR1 DFQATT, CDR2 SNEGSKA (reference sequence). The CDR3 has 13 amino acids. Deletions cut 4 bases from V and 4 bases from J, with 13 bases between. The CDR3 loop is CSATLGSGETQYF. The CDR3 DNA is TGCAGTGCTACGCTAGGGTCGGGAGAGACCCAGTACTTC.

The V and J genes are TRBV5-1 and TRBJ2-7; 8 bases fit TRBD1. Germline V gene data show CDR1 as SGHRS and CDR2 as YFSETQ. Trimming cost V 5 bases and J 5 bases; bases outside gene matches: 3. The CDR3 sequence is 12 residues long. Here the CDR3 reads CASSGQGDEQYF. CDR3 sequence (DNA): TGCGCCAGCAGTGGACAGGGCGACGAGCAGTACTTC. The complete variable domain, with remaining parts taken from reference TRBV5-1 and TRBJ2-7, reads KAGVTQTPRYLIKTRGQQVTLSCSPISGHRSVSWYQQTPGQGLQFLFEYFSETQRNKGNFPGRFSGRQFSNSRSEMNVSTLELGDSALYLCASSGQGDEQYFGPGTRLTVT.

The rearrangement uses TRBV11-2 and TRBJ2-1; 9 bases line up with TRBD2. Per the germline V gene, CDR1 is SGHAT and CDR2 is FQNNGV. The CDR3 is made up of 15 amino acids. Germline trimming cut 5 bases from V and 11 bases from J; bases unmatched to any gene: 13. The CDR3, as DNA: TGTGCCAGCAGCCCAGCCCGAGCGGGGGGCCCGAAGCAGTTCTTC. It codes for CASSPARAGGPKQFF.